These T cell receptor beta chains were read from a single sample in a study of immune evolution from preneoplasia to lung adenocarcinoma. Sequenced by immunoSEQ multiplex PCR; TCRdb stores in-frame clones only, minus some. The table lists thousands of clones, roughly 84% of them singletons. The sequenced sample was FFPE lung adenocarcinoma in situ tissue. The receptors derive from a person aged 60-79 years with lung adenocarcinoma. The CDR3 runs from the conserved cysteine through the conserved F or W. D genes are given only for firm matches.

cdr3_length	d_call	v_call	j_call	cdr3_aa
17	NA	TRBV11-2	TRBJ2-3	CASSLATGGTSTDTQYF
14	NA	TRBV14	TRBJ2-7	CASSQDLLGSGQYF
15	NA	TRBV23-1	TRBJ1-5	CASSQSGSKDQPQHF
14	NA	TRBV30	TRBJ1-5	CAWSGLNSNQPQHF
14	NA	TRBV6-6	TRBJ1-1	CASSFGQSNTEAFF
14	TRBD1	TRBV25-1	TRBJ2-5	CASSEIDRGKTQYF
15	NA	TRBV2	TRBJ2-2	CASSELDRNTGELFF
14	TRBD2	TRBV7-3	TRBJ2-2	CASSLGGGAGELFF
14	TRBD2	TRBV7-2	TRBJ2-7	CASKRPGLAAEQYF
14	TRBD1	TRBV10-3	TRBJ2-5	CAIRDRGVQETQYF
12	NA	TRBV7-9	TRBJ1-3	CASSNDVNTIYF
15	NA	TRBV7-6	TRBJ1-1	CASSLGVGQNTEAFF
17	TRBD2	TRBV7-2	TRBJ2-3	CASSFVGLAGASDTQYF
12	NA	TRBV10-2	TRBJ2-5	CASSEARGTQYF
18	NA	TRBV7-6	TRBJ2-3	CASSLAPGTSTSTDTQYF
18	TRBD2	TRBV5-1	TRBJ2-2	CASSLVGGAPRNTGELFF
13	NA	TRBV19	TRBJ2-7	CASSPLGYYEQYF
16	NA	TRBV15	TRBJ1-1	CATSPRGGVTNTEAFF
15	TRBD1	TRBV7-2	TRBJ2-2	CASSLRAGGSGELFF
15	TRBD1	TRBV18	TRBJ2-3	CASSPRQGAGDTQYF
13	NA	TRBV15	TRBJ2-2	CATRPGHTGELFF
12	TRBD1	TRBV28	TRBJ1-5	CASRGGYQPQHF
14	TRBD1	TRBV5-1	TRBJ1-2	CASSSEGSGGGYTF
14	NA	TRBV28	TRBJ2-2	CASSGYRDTGELFF
14	NA	TRBV4-1	TRBJ2-7	CASSQEGTGYEQYF
13	NA	TRBV7-9	TRBJ2-2	CASSQQSTGELFF
15	NA	TRBV28	TRBJ1-4	CASSLLGTTNEKLFF
14	NA	TRBV2	TRBJ1-1	CASSAGDTNTEAFF
17	NA	TRBV4-2	TRBJ2-7	CASSQGIAARSSYEQYF
13	NA	TRBV6-1	TRBJ1-5	CASSDEGWQPQHF
14	NA	TRBV18	TRBJ2-3	CASSPFTQPDTQYF